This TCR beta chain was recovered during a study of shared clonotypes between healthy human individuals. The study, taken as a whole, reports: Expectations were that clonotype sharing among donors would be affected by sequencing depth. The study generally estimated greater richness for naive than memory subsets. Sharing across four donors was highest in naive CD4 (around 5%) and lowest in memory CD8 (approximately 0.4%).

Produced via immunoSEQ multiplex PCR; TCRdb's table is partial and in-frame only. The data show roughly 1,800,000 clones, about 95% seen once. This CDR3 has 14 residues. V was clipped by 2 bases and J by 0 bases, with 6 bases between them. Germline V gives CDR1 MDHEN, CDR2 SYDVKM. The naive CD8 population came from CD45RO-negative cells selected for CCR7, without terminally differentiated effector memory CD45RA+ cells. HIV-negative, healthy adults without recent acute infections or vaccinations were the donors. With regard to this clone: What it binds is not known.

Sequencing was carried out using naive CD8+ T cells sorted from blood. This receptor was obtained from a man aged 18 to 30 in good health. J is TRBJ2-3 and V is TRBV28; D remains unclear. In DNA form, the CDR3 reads TGTGCCAGCAGTTTACCCCGGAGCACAGATACGCAGTATTTT. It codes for CASSLPRSTDTQYF.